Shown below are 4 T cell receptor beta chains from a single sample sequenced in a study of shared clonotypes between healthy human individuals. The method was immunoSEQ multiplex PCR; TCRdb's version includes in-frame clones alone and lacks a portion of them. The data contain about 680,000 clones, approximately 90% of them singletons. Naive CD8 cells lacked CD45RO and underwent positive selection for CCR7, leaving out terminally differentiated effector memory CD45RA+ cells. The source material was naive CD8+ T cells sorted from blood. These receptors all come from a man aged 30-40 years in good health.

This chain joins TRBV29-1 and TRBJ2-1; D remains ambiguous. CDR1 and CDR2 from the germline V gene are SQVTM and ANQGSEA. This CDR3 contains 14 residues. V lost 3 bases to trimming and J lost 5 bases, with 14 bases between them. The CDR3 loop reads CSVDGLVMDNEQFF. CDR3 DNA sequence: TGCAGCGTTGACGGCCTAGTCATGGACAATGAGCAGTTCTTC.

This chain joins TRBV19 and TRBJ2-3; 9 bases agree with TRBD2. The junction had 13 bases not matched to a gene; V was cut back by 4 bases and J by 5 bases. CDR3 length: 17 residues. Germline CDR1 LNHDA, CDR2 SQIVND (reference sequence). In DNA, the CDR3 is TGTGCCAGTAGTACCCTGATCGCGGGAGGGCCGGTAGATACGCAGTATTTT. Its translation is CASSTLIAGGPVDTQYF.

There are a few counts of this clone. V is TRBV15 and J is TRBJ2-3, with TRBD1 as a possible D gene (6 bases). Trimming removed 6 bases at V and 4 bases at J, with 17 bases between. CDR1 is LNHNV and CDR2 is YYDKDF in the germline V gene (reference sequence). CDR3 size: 15 residues. This CDR3 is CATSKGGEGPDTQYF. DNA of the CDR3: TGTGCCACCAGTAAAGGGGGTGAAGGCCCAGATACGCAGTATTTT.

This chain uses TRBV28 with TRBJ2-1; 8 bases are a match to TRBD1. Unmatched junction bases numbered 5, after V lost 4 bases and J lost 3 bases. Germline V gene sequence: CDR1 MDHEN, CDR2 SYDVKM. This CDR3 has 15 amino acids. The CDR3 is CASSYYRGVYNEQFF. In nucleotides, the CDR3 is TGTGCCAGCAGTTACTACAGGGGGGTCTACAATGAGCAGTTCTTC. Variable domain in full (rest from reference TRBV28 and TRBJ2-1): DVKVTQSSRYLVKRTGEKVFLECVQDMDHENMFWYRQDPGLGLRLIYFSYDVKMKEKGDIPEGYSVSREKKERFSLILESASTNQTSMYLCASSYYRGVYNEQFFGPGTRLTVL.